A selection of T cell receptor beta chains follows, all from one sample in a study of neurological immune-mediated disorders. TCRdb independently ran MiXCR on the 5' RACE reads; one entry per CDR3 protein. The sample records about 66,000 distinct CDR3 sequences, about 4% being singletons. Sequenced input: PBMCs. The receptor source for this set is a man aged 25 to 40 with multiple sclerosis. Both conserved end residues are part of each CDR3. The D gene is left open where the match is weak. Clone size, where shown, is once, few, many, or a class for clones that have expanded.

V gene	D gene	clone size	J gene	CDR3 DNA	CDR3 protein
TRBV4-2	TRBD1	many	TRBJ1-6	TGTGCCAGCAGCCAAGAGGGACAGGGGGCATATTCACCCCTCCACTTT	CASSQEGQGAYSPLHF
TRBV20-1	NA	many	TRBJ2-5	TGCAGTGCTCGCATGGGGGGGGGCGGTTTGGAGACCCAGTACTTC	CSARMGGGGLETQYF
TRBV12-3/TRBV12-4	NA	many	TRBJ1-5	TGTGCCAGCAGTTTAGAGTCAGGGGGCAATCAGCCCCAGCATTTT	CASSLESGGNQPQHF
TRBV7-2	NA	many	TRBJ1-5	TGTGCCAGCAGCTTAGGGCGGGTTAACTGGCCCCAGCATTTT	CASSLGRVNWPQHF
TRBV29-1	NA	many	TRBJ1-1	TGCAGCGTTATGGGGGCCCTAGGGACTGAAGCTTTCTTT	CSVMGALGTEAFF
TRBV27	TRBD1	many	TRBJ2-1	TGTGCCAGCAGCCCACAGGGGCGCAGAAATGAGCAGTTCTTC	CASSPQGRRNEQFF
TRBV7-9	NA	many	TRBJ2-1	TGTGCCAGCAGCTCCGCCGGGACCGACTACAATGAGCAGTTCTTC	CASSSAGTDYNEQFF
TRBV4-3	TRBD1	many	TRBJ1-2	TGCGCCAGCAGCAACACAGGGGGCTATGGCTACACCTTC	CASSNTGGYGYTF
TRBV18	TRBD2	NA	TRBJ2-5	TGTGCCAGCTCACAAGGACTAGTTGCTGAGACCCAGTACTTC	CASSQGLVAETQYF
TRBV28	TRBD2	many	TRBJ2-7	TGTGCCAGCAGTTGGCTTAGGACTAGGGAAGGCGAGCAGTACTTC	CASSWLRTREGEQYF
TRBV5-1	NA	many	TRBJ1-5	TGCGCCAGCAGCTTGGCCGGGACCGAGCCCCAGCATTTT	CASSLAGTEPQHF
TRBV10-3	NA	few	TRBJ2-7	TGTGCCATCAGTGAGCGGAAGCCCTACGAGCAGTACTTC	CAISERKPYEQYF
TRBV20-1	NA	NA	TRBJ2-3	TGCAGTGCTAGGGCTGGGGTGGCAGATACGCAGTATTTT	CSARAGVADTQYF
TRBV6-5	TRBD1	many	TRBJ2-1	TGTGCCAGCAGTTCCTGGGACAGGTACTACAATGAGCAGTTCTTC	CASSSWDRYYNEQFF
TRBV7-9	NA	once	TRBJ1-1	TGTGCCAACACCCTTACGACAGAGAACACTGAAGCTTTCTTT	CANTLTTENTEAFF
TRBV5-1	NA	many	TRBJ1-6	TGCGCCAGCAGCTTTACGGGATCAGCCCTCCACTTT	CASSFTGSALHF
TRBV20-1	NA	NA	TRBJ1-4	TGCAGTGCTCTAAAACCCCCAACTAATGAAAAACTGTTTTTT	CSALKPPTNEKLFF
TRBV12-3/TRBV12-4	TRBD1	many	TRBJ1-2	TGTGCCAGCAGTTTAATGGTGGGACAGGGTCGAGGCTACACCTTC	CASSLMVGQGRGYTF
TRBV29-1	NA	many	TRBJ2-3	TGCAGCGTTGATTGGGCAGAGTCTAGCACAGATACGCAGTATTTT	CSVDWAESSTDTQYF
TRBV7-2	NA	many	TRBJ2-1	TGTGCCAGCAGCTTAGCGGGGGGAAGCTTCAATGAGCAGTTCTTC	CASSLAGGSFNEQFF
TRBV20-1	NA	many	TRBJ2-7	TGCAGTGCTAGTAGGCCGGGGGCTGGGGAGCAGTACTTC	CSASRPGAGEQYF
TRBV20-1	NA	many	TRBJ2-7	TGCAGTGCCTCGTCGTCGAATGCCTACGAGCAGTACTTC	CSASSSNAYEQYF
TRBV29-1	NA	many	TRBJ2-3	TGCAGCGTTGTTGCTAATCGGGACACAGATACGCAGTATTTT	CSVVANRDTDTQYF
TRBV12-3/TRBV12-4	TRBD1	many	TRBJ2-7	TGTGCCAGCAGCTATCAATCGGGACAGGGGGGAGAGCAGTACTTC	CASSYQSGQGGEQYF
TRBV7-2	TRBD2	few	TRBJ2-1	TGTGCCAGCAGCTTTACGCTAGCGGGGGGGTACAATGAGCAGTTCTTC	CASSFTLAGGYNEQFF
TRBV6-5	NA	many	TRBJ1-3	TGTGCCAGCAGTCCGCTGGCAGGGCACTCTGGAAACACCATATATTTT	CASSPLAGHSGNTIYF
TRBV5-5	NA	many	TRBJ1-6	TGTGCCAGCAGACTGAGCTCCTATAATTCACCCCTCCACTTT	CASRLSSYNSPLHF
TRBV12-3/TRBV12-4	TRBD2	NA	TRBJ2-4	TGTGCCAGTGATTTAGTGGGGGGGGACATTCAGTACTTC	CASDLVGGDIQYF
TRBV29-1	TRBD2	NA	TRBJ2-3	TGCAGCGTTGAAGCGGGGGGGAAAGCAGATACGCAGTATTTT	CSVEAGGKADTQYF
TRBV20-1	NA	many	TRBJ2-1	TGCAGTGCTAGAGATTTGCGGGCGTACTCCTACAATGAGCAGTTCTTC	CSARDLRAYSYNEQFF
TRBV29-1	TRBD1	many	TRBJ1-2	TGCAGCGTCCTTGAGGGGGCCAGCTATGGCTACACCTTC	CSVLEGASYGYTF
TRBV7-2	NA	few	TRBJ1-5	TGTGCCAGCAGCTCCGTCCGGGGGAGCAATCAGCCCCAGAATTTT	CASSSVRGSNQPQNF
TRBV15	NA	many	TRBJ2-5	TGTGCCACGACTAGGGGACCACAAGAGACCCAGTACTTC	CATTRGPQETQYF
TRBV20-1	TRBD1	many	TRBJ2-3	TGCAGTGCTAGGGACAGGGTCAGGGCAGATACGCAGTATTTT	CSARDRVRADTQYF
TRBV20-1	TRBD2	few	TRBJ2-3	TGCAGTGCAAGACTAGCGGGGGCAGATACGCAGTATTTT	CSARLAGADTQYF
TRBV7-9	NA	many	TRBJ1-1	TGTGCCAGCAGCTTAGGGGTCACTGAAGCTTTCTTT	CASSLGVTEAFF
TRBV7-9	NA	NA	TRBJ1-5	TGTGCCAGCAGTCCAGGGTGGGGTAATCAGCCCCAGAATTTT	CASSPGWGNQPQNF
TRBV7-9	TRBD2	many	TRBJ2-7	TGTGCCAGCAGCCGACTAGCGGGGGGGGACGAGCAGTACTTC	CASSRLAGGDEQYF
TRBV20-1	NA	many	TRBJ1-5	TGCAGTGCTAGGGAGGGGACTGGGAATCAGCCCCAGCATTTT	CSAREGTGNQPQHF
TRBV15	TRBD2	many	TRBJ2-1	TGTGCCACCAGCAGAGATGGGAGTAGCGGGGGGGGATACAATGAGCAGTTCTTC	CATSRDGSSGGGYNEQFF
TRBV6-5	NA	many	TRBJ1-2	TGTGCCAGCAGGATTTTCCAGGGCACGACTATGGGCTACACCTTC	CASRIFQGTTMGYTF
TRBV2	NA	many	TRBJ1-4	TGTGCCAGCAAGGGGAACCTTAATGAAAAACTGTTTTTT	CASKGNLNEKLFF
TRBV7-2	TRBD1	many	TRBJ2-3	TGTGCCAGCAGCTTAAACGGACAGGGCGGTACGCAGTATTTT	CASSLNGQGGTQYF
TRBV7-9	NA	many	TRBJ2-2	TGTGCCAGCAACCCCCGAACCGGCGGGGAGCTGTTTTTT	CASNPRTGGELFF
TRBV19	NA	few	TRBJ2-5	TGTGCCAGTAGTATACAGGGCGGGCAAGAGACCCAGTACTTC	CASSIQGGQETQYF
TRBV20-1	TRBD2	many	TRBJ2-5	TGCAGTGCTAGTGCAGCGGGGGGTTCTTTAGAGACCCAGTACTTC	CSASAAGGSLETQYF
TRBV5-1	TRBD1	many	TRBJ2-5	TGCGCCAGCAGCTTGGCCGGGACAGGGGATGAGACCCAGTACTTC	CASSLAGTGDETQYF
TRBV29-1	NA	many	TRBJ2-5	TGCAGCGTAACAAATGGCCATATCCAAGAGACCCAGTACTTC	CSVTNGHIQETQYF